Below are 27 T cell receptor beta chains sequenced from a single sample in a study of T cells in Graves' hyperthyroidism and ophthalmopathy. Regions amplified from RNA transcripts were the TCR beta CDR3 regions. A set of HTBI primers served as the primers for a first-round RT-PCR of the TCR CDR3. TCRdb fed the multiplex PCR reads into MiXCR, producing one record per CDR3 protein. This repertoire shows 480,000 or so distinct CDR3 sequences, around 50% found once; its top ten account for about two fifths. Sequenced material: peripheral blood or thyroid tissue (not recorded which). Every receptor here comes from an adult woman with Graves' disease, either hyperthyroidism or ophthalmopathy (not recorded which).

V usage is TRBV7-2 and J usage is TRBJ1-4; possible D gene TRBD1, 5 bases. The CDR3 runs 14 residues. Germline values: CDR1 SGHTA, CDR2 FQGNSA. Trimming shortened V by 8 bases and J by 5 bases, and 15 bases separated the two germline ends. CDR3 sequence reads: CASSPFQGNEKLFF. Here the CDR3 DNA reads TGTGCCAGCTCACCGTTTCAGGGAAATGAAAAACTGTTTTTT.

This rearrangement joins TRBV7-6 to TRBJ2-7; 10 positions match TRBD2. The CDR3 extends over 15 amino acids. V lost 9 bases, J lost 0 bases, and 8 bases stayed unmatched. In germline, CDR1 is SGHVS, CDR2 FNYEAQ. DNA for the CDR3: TGTGCCAGTGCGGAACTAGCGGGGAGCTCCTACGAGCAGTACTTC. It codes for CASAELAGSSYEQYF.

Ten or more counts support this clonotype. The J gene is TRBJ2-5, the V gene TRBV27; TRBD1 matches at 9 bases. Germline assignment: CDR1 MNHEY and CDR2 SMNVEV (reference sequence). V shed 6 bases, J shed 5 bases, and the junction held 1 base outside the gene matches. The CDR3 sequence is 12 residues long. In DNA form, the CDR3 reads TGTGCCAGCAGCGGACAGGGGGAGACCCAGTACTTC. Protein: CASSGQGETQYF.

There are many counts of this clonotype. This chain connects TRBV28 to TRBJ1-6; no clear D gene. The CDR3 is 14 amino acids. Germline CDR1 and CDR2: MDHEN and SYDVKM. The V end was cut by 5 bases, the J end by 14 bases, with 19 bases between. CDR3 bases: TGTGCCAGCAGTCCACTGTTCGCGGTCTTGGCCCTCCACTTT. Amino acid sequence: CASSPLFAVLALHF.

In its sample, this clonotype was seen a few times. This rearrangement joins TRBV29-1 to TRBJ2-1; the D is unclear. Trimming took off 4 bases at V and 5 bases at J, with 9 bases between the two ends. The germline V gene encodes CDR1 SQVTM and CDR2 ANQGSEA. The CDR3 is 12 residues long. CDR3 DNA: TGCAGCGTTGCAGGAGACAACAATGAGCAGTTCTTC. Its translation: CSVAGDNNEQFF.

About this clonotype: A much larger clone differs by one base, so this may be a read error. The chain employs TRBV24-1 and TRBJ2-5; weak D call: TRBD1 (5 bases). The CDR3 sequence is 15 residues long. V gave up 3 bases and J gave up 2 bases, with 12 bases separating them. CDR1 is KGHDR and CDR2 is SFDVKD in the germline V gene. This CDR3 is CATSDGARKQETQYF. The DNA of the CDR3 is TGTGCCACCAGTGATGGGGCTAGGAAGCAAGAGACCCAGTACTTC.

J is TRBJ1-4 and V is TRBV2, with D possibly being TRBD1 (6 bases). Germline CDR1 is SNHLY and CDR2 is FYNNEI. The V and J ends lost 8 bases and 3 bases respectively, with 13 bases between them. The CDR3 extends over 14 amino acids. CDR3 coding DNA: TGTGCCAGCTCAGGACAGAAATCTAATGAAAAACTGTTTTTT. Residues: CASSGQKSNEKLFF.

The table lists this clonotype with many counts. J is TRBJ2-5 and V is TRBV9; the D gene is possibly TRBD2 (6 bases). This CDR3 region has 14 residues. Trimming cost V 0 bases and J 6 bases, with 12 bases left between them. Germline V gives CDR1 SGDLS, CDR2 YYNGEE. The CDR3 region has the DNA TGTGCCAGCAGCGTAGAGTGGGGGGAACAGACCCAGTACTTC. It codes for CASSVEWGEQTQYF.

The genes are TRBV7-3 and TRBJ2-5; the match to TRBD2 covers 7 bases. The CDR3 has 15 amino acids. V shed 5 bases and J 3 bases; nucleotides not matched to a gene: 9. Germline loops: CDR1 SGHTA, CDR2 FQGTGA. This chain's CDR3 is CASSGSSGAEETQYF. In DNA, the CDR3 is TGTGCCAGCAGCGGTTCGAGCGGGGCTGAAGAGACCCAGTACTTC.

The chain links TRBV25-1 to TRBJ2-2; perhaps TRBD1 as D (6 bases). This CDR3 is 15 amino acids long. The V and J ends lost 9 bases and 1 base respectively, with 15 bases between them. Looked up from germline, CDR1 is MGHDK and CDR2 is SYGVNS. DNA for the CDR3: TGTGCCAGTTACTCGCCGGGACAGAACACCGGGGAGCTGTTTTTT. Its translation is CASYSPGQNTGELFF.

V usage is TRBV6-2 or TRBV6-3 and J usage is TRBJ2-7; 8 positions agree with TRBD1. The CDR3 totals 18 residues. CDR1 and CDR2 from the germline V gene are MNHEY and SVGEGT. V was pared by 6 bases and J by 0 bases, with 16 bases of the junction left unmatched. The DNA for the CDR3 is TGTGCCAGCAGAAAACCGCCCGGACAGGGTCCCTACTCCTACGAGCAGTACTTC. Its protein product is CASRKPPGQGPYSYEQYF.

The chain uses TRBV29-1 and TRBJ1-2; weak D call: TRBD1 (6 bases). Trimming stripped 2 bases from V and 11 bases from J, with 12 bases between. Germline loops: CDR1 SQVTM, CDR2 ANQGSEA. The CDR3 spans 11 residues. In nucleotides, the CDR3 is TGCAGCGTTGAAAGTTTTCAGGGGTACACCTTC. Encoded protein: CSVESFQGYTF.

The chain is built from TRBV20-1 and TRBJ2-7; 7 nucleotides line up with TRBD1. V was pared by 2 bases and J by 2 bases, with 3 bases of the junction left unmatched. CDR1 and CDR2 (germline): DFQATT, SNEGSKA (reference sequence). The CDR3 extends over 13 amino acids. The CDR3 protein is CSARLDRAYEQYF. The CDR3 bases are TGCAGTGCTAGACTTGACAGGGCCTACGAGCAGTACTTC.

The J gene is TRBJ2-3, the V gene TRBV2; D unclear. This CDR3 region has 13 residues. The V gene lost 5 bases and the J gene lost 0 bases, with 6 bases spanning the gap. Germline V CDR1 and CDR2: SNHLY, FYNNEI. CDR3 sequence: CASSIASTDTQYF. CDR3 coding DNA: TGTGCCAGCAGTATTGCTAGCACAGATACGCAGTATTTT. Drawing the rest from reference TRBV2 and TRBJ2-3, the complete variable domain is EPEVTQTPSHQVTQMGQEVILRCVPISNHLYFYWYRQILGQKVEFLVSFYNNEISEKSEIFDDQFSVERPDGSNFTLKIRSTKLEDSAMYFCASSIASTDTQYFGPGTRLTVL.

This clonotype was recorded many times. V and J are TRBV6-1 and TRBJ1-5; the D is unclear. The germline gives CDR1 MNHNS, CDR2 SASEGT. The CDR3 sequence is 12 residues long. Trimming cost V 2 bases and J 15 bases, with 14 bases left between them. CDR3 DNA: TGTGCCAGCAGTGAAAATAAGGACTTGAGGCATTTT. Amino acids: CASSENKDLRHF.

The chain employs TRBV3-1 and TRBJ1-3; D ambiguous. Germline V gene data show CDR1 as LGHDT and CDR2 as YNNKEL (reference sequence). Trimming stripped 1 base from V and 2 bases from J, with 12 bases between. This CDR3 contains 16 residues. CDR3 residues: CASSQVAKRAGNTIYF. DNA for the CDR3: TGTGCCAGCAGCCAAGTGGCGAAGAGGGCTGGAAACACCATATATTTT.

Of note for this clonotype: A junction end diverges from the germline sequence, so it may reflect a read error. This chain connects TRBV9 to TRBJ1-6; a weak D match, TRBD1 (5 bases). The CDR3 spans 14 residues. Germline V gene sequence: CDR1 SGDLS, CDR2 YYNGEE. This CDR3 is CASSVRGDNSHLHF. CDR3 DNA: TGTGCCAGCAGCGTAAGAGGGGATAATTCACACCTCCACTTT. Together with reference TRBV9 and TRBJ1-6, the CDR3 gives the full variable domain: DSGVTQTPKHLITATGQRVTLRCSPRSGDLSVYWYQQSLDQGLQFLIQYYNGEERAKGNILERFSAQQFPDLHSELNLSSLELGDSALYFCASSVRGDNSHLHFGNGTRLTVT.

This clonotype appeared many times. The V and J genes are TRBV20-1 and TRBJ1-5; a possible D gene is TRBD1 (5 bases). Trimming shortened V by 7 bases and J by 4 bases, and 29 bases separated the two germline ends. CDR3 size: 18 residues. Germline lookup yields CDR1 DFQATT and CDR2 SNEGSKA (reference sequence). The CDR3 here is CSVARLGVDGIGNQPQHF. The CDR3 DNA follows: TGCAGTGTGGCTAGATTAGGGGTGGATGGTATCGGTAATCAGCCCCAGCATTTT.

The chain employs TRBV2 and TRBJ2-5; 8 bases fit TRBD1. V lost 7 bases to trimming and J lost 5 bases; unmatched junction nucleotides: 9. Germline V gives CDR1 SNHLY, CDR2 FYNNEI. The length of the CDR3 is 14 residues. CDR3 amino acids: CASTSGTGQETQYF. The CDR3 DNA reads TGTGCCAGCACTTCCGGGACAGGTCAGGAGACCCAGTACTTC. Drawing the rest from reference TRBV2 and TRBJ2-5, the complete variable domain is EPEVTQTPSHQVTQMGQEVILRCVPISNHLYFYWYRQILGQKVEFLVSFYNNEISEKSEIFDDQFSVERPDGSNFTLKIRSTKLEDSAMYFCASTSGTGQETQYFGPGTRLLVL.

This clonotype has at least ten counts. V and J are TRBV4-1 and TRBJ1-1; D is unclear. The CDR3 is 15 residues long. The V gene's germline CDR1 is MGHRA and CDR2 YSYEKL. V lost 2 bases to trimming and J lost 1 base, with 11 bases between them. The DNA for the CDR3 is TGCGCCAGCAGCCAACCAACGCGGGGGAACACTGAAGCTTTCTTT. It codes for CASSQPTRGNTEAFF.

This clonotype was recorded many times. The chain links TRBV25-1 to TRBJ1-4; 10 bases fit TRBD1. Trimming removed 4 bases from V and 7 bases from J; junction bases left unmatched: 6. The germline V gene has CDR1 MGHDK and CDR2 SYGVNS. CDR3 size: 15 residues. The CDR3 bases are TGTGCCAGCAGTGCCTCCGGGACAGGGGCTGAAAAACTGTTTTTT. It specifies CASSASGTGAEKLFF. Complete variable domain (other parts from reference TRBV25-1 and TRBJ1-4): EADIYQTPRYLVIGTGKKITLECSQTMGHDKMYWYQQDPGMELHLIHYSYGVNSTEKGDLSSESTVSRIRTEHFPLTLESARPSHTSQYLCASSASGTGAEKLFFGSGTQLSVL.

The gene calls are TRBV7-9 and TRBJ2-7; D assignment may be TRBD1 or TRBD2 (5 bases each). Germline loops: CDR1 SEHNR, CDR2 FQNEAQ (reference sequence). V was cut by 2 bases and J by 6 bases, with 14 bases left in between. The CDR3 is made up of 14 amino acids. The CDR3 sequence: CASSLIEGTGEQYF. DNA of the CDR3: TGTGCCAGCAGCTTAATCGAGGGGACGGGCGAGCAGTACTTC.

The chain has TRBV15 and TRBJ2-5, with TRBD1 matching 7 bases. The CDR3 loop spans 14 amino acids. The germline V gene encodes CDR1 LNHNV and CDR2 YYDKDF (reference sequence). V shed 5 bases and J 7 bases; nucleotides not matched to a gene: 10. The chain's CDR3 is CATSAKQGPGTQYF. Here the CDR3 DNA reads TGTGCCACCAGCGCCAAACAGGGGCCGGGGACCCAGTACTTC.

CDR3 region: CASSDPGTPNTEAFF. CDR3 coding DNA: TGCGCCAGCAGTGACCCCGGGACACCGAACACTGAAGCTTTCTTT. The genes are TRBV10-2 and TRBJ1-1; perhaps TRBD1 as D (6 bases). The CDR3 covers 15 residues. Trimming took 3 bases from V and 1 from J, leaving 12 bases between them. Per germline, CDR1 WSHSY and CDR2 SAAADI.

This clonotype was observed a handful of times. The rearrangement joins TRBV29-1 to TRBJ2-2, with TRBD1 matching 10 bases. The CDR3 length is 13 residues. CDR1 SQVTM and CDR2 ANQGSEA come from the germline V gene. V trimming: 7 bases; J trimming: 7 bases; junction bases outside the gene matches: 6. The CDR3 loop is CSGQDRGIGELFF. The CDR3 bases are TGCAGCGGACAGGACAGGGGGATCGGGGAGCTGTTTTTT.

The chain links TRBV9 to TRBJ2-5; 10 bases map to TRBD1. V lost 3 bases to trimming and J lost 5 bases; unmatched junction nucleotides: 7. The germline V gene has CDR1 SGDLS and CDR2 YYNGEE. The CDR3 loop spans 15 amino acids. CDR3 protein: CASSDGTGVGETQYF. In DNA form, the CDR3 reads TGTGCCAGCAGCGATGGGACAGGGGTGGGGGAGACCCAGTACTTC.

The CDR3 sequence is CASSSLAGVGEQYF. CDR3 nucleotide sequence: TGTGCCAGCAGCTCCCTAGCGGGAGTTGGAGAGCAGTACTTC. The chain couples TRBV7-8 to TRBJ2-7, with 10 bases fitting TRBD2. V shed 4 bases, J shed 7 bases, and the junction held 7 bases outside the gene matches. There are 14 residues in the CDR3. CDR1 SGHVS and CDR2 FQNEAQ come from the germline V gene.